These 22 T cell receptor beta chains were all obtained from the same sample, sequenced in a study of CD8+CD57+ T cells in acquired aplastic anemia. Genomic DNA was employed as the template in profiling TCR beta VDJ and CDR3. One entry per CDR3 protein, called by TCRdb with MiXCR from the reads. The sample has 250,000 to 350,000 distinct CDR3 sequences; around 60% are singletons. Specimen: sorted CD4+, CD8+, or CD8+CD57+ T cells (not recorded which) from PBMCs. The receptor source for this set is a human donor with severe aplastic anemia or a healthy control (not recorded which).

The sample holds a few counts of this clonotype. The J gene is TRBJ2-5, the V gene TRBV4-2; D is perhaps TRBD1 or TRBD2 (5 bases each). This CDR3 is 16 amino acids long. Trimming removed 0 bases at V and 5 bases at J, with 16 bases between. The germline gives CDR1 LGHNA, CDR2 YNFKEQ. The CDR3 is CASSQEGTGNGETQYF. The CDR3 DNA reads as TGTGCCAGCAGCCAAGAGGGGACCGGGAATGGGGAGACCCAGTACTTC.

This clonotype occurred a few times. This may be a read error: a much more frequent sequence differs by one nucleotide. The chain uses TRBV5-1 and TRBJ1-2; a weak D match, TRBD1 (5 bases). CDR1 SGHRS and CDR2 YFSETQ come from the germline V gene. The CDR3 has 14 residues. The CDR3 DNA is TGCGCCAGCGGCTTGGGGGAAGGTGGAAATGGCTACACCTTC. Protein: CASGLGEGGNGYTF.

As regards this clonotype: One end of the junction fails to match germline, which may point to a read error. This chain links TRBV19 with TRBJ1-1; 7 bases map to TRBD1. The length of the CDR3 is 18 residues. The germline V gene encodes CDR1 LNHDA and CDR2 SQIVND (reference sequence). CDR3 amino acids: CASSIGSRQGRENTEAFF. Here the CDR3 DNA reads TGTGCCAGTAGTATAGGGTCCCGACAGGGAAGGGAGAACACTGAAGCCTTCTTT.

This clonotype was recorded many times. The chain uses TRBV12-3 or TRBV12-4 and TRBJ2-5; D might be TRBD2 (6 bases). This CDR3 region has 13 residues. V was trimmed by 4 bases and J by 9 bases, leaving 15 bases between them. The chain's CDR3 is CASSSGVKGAQYF. CDR3 bases: TGTGCCAGCAGTTCGGGGGTGAAAGGGGCCCAGTACTTC.

V is TRBV7-9 and J is TRBJ2-3; the D is unclear. The CDR3 spans 14 residues. Trimming removed 1 base from V and 6 bases from J, with 11 bases in between. Germline CDR1 is SEHNR and CDR2 is FQNEAQ (reference sequence). In DNA, the CDR3 is TGTGCCAGCAGCTTAGGCTCATTTGCGGATACGCAGTATTTT. Protein: CASSLGSFADTQYF.

The chain couples TRBV7-2 to TRBJ2-3; D remains ambiguous. Germline CDR1 reads SGHTA; CDR2 reads FQGNSA. The CDR3 spans 13 residues. V was pared by 1 base and J by 3 bases, with 5 bases between. The CDR3 nucleotides read TGTGCCAGCAGCTTAGTGCAGACAGATACGCAGTATTTT. It specifies CASSLVQTDTQYF.

This sequence joins TRBV4-2 and TRBJ2-3, with no clear D. CDR3 length: 12 residues. V gave up 0 bases and J gave up 6 bases, with 4 bases separating them. Germline lookup yields CDR1 LGHNA and CDR2 YNFKEQ. CDR3 residues: CASSQEEDTQYF. CDR3 in DNA: TGTGCCAGCAGCCAAGAGGAGGATACGCAGTATTTT.

This clonotype was seen repeatedly, ten times or more. A clone one base away is much larger, so this may be a read error. V and J are TRBV2 and TRBJ2-7; perhaps TRBD1 as D (6 bases). Germline V gene lookup returns CDR1 SNHLY and CDR2 FYNNEI. The CDR3 contains 13 residues. DNA of the CDR3: TGTGCCGGCAGGGGTTCAGGGTTTTACGAGCAGTACTTC. Protein: CAGRGSGFYEQYF.

The rearrangement uses TRBV4-2 and TRBJ1-2; D perhaps matches TRBD1 (5 bases). Trimming stripped 1 base from V and 3 bases from J, with 9 bases between. Per the germline V gene, CDR1 is LGHNA and CDR2 is YNFKEQ. The CDR3 has 14 amino acids. The DNA for the CDR3 is TGTGCCAGCAGCCAAGGGGGGTCGGACTATGGCTACACCTTC. Translation gives CASSQGGSDYGYTF.

The genes are TRBV5-6 and TRBJ2-7, with D possibly being TRBD2 (5 bases). The V gene's germline CDR1 is SGHDT and CDR2 YYEEEE. Trimming left V 4 bases short and J 0 bases short, with 11 bases between. CDR3 length equals 14 residues. Here the CDR3 reads CASSTQDSSYEQYF. The CDR3 coding sequence is TGTGCCAGCAGCACCCAGGACTCCTCCTACGAGCAGTACTTC. Drawing the rest from reference TRBV5-6 and TRBJ2-7, the complete variable domain is DAGVTQSPTHLIKTRGQQVTLRCSPKSGHDTVSWYQQALGQGPQFIFQYYEEEERQRGNFPDRFSGHQFPNYSSELNVNALLLGDSALYLCASSTQDSSYEQYFGPGTRLTVT.

The J gene is TRBJ2-2, the V gene TRBV15; TRBD2 might be the D (6 bases). Germline assignment: CDR1 LNHNV and CDR2 YYDKDF (reference sequence). This CDR3 is 16 amino acids long. The V gene lost 4 bases and the J gene lost 2 bases, with 14 bases spanning the gap. Here the CDR3 reads CATSKRLVSNTGELFF. The CDR3 DNA sequence: TGTGCCACCAGCAAACGACTAGTATCCAACACCGGGGAGCTGTTTTTT.

Of note for this clonotype: A clone one base away is much larger, so this may be a read error. This chain connects TRBV9 to TRBJ1-1, with D hard to call. This CDR3 spans 12 amino acids. Trimming stripped 4 bases from V and 2 bases from J, with 6 bases between. Germline V lookup: CDR1 SGDLS, CDR2 YYNGEE. The CDR3 spells CASSSINTEAFF. The CDR3 nucleotides read TGTGCCAGCAGCTCCATAAACACTGAAGCTTTCTTT.

J is TRBJ2-7 and V is TRBV25-1; no clear D. The CDR3 is 11 residues long. Germline V gene lookup returns CDR1 MGHDK and CDR2 SYGVNS. Trimming stripped 4 bases from V and 6 bases from J, with 7 bases between. CDR3 sequence (DNA): TGTGCCAGCAGTGGCCACTTCGAGCAGTACTTC. As protein: CASSGHFEQYF.

V is TRBV19 and J is TRBJ2-5; 8 positions agree with TRBD2. Germline CDR1 and CDR2: LNHDA and SQIVND (reference sequence). Germline trimming cut 7 bases from V and 5 bases from J; bases unmatched to any gene: 12. This CDR3 region has 15 residues. The CDR3 spells CASKLADLRKETQYF. The CDR3 DNA sequence: TGTGCCAGTAAACTAGCGGACCTACGGAAGGAGACCCAGTACTTC.

Regarding this clonotype: A much larger clonotype is one base distant, so this may be a read error. Here the CDR3 DNA reads TGTGCCAGCAGCTCCCGATTCCTTCTAGGAAATGAGCGGTTCTTC. Residues: CASSSRFLLGNERFF. The V and J genes are TRBV6-2 or TRBV6-3 and TRBJ2-1; no clear D. This CDR3 has 15 amino acids. Germline CDR1 is MNHEY and CDR2 is SVGEGT.

This clonotype was seen a single time. The V gene is TRBV9, the J gene TRBJ1-1, with D perhaps matching TRBD1 (5 bases). The CDR3 is made up of 13 amino acids. CDR1 is SGDLS and CDR2 is YYNGEE in the germline V gene. Between the trimmed V and J ends, which lost 6 bases and 12 bases, there was a span of 21 bases. This chain's CDR3 is CASNRNQGPETFF. The CDR3 DNA reads as TGTGCCAGCAATCGCAATCAGGGACCGGAAACTTTCTTT.

Ten or more counts support this clonotype. The rearrangement uses TRBV12-3 or TRBV12-4 and TRBJ2-1; TRBD2 matches 9 bases. V lost 4 bases to trimming and J lost 3 bases; unmatched junction nucleotides: 4. The length of the CDR3 is 15 residues. CDR3 protein: CASSSRGGDYNEQFF. For the CDR3, the DNA is TGTGCCAGCAGTTCCCGCGGGGGGGACTACAATGAGCAGTTCTTC.

The table lists this clonotype with a few counts. The chain has TRBV5-4 and TRBJ1-6; the match to TRBD1 covers 9 bases. The CDR3 is 15 residues long. Trimming cost V 2 bases and J 5 bases; bases outside gene matches: 2. Germline V gene data show CDR1 as SGHNT and CDR2 as YYREEE (reference sequence). DNA of the CDR3: TGTGCCAGCAGCTTACAGGGGGCGGATAATTCACCCCTCCACTTT. It is translated as CASSLQGADNSPLHF.

The V gene is TRBV10-1, the J gene TRBJ2-3; D tentatively fits TRBD1 or TRBD2 (5 bases each). The V end was cut by 5 bases, the J end by 2 bases, with 20 bases between. From germline, CDR1 is WNHNN and CDR2 SYGVQD (reference sequence). The CDR3 length is 17 residues. CDR3 sequence: CASSRTGTGSVTDTQYF. CDR3 bases: TGCGCCAGCAGTAGAACCGGGACGGGGTCGGTCACAGATACGCAGTATTTT.

This clonotype occurred once. A junction end diverges from the germline sequence, so it may reflect a read error. This chain connects TRBV7-9 to TRBJ1-4; D uncertain. The CDR3 covers 13 residues. The V gene's germline CDR1 is SEHNR and CDR2 FQNEAQ (reference sequence). CDR3 DNA: TGCGCCAGCAGCTTGAGGATACAAGAAAAACTGTTTTTT. Protein sequence: CASSLRIQEKLFF.

This chain links TRBV7-3 with TRBJ2-5, with a tentative D call TRBD1 (6 bases). The CDR3 is 15 amino acids. CDR1 and CDR2 (germline): SGHTA, FQGTGA. The germline V and J ends were trimmed by 5 bases and 5 bases, with 18 bases remaining between them. The CDR3 region has the DNA TGTGCCAGCAGCCCGATGGGGGCCGTAGGGGAGACCCAGTACTTC. Protein product: CASSPMGAVGETQYF.

The CDR3 region has the DNA TGTGCCAGCAGCAGAACCACTAGCACAGATACGCAGTATTTT. Amino acids: CASSRTTSTDTQYF. The chain combines TRBV7-4 with TRBJ2-3; D unclear. Germline CDR1 is SGHVT and CDR2 is SQSDAQ. This CDR3 spans 14 amino acids. Trimming shortened V by 5 bases and J by 0 bases, and 9 bases separated the two germline ends.